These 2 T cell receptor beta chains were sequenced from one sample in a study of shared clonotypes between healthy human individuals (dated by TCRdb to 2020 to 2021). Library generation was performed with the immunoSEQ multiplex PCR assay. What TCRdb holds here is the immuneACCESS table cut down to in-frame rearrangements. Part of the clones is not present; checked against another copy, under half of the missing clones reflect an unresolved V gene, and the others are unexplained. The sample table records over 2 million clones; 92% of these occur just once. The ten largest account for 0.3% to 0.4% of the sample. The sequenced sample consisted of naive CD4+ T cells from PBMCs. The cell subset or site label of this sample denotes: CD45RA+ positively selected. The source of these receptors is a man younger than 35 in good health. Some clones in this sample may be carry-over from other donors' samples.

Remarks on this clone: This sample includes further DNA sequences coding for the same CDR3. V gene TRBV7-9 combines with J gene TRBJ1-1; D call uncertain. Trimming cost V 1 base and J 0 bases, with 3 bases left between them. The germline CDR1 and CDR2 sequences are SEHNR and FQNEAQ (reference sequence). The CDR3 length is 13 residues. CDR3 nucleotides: TGTGCCAGCAGCTTAGTCGTGAACACTGAAGCTTTCTTT. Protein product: CASSLVVNTEAFF.

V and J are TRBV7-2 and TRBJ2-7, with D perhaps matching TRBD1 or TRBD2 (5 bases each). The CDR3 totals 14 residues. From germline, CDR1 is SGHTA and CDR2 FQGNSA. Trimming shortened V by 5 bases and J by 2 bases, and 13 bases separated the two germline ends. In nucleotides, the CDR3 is TGTGCCAGCAGCCCGGGACGGTTGGCCTACGAGCAGTACTTC. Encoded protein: CASSPGRLAYEQYF.